These T cell receptor beta chains were read from a single sample in a study of identical twins. TCRdb passed the 5' RACE reads through MiXCR, listing each CDR3 protein once. The sample lists around 370,000 distinct CDR3 sequences, around 9% occurring once. The sample consisted of naive T cells sorted from blood. All receptors come from a woman aged 50 to 60 in good health. Each CDR3 is given with its conserved first and last residue. The order of the fields is D gene, clone size, J gene, V gene, CDR3 protein, CDR3 DNA. D genes are given only for firm matches. Clone size is not always given. Where it is, it says once, few, many or a class for expanded clones.

d_gene: .
abundance: many
j_gene: TRBJ2-1
v_gene: TRBV7-9
CDR3aa: CASSLASGRLFAVEQFF
CDR3nt: TGTGCCAGCAGCTTAGCGTCAGGCAGGCTTTTTGCGGTTGAGCAGTTCTTC

d_gene: .
abundance: .
j_gene: TRBJ2-7
v_gene: TRBV4-1
CDR3aa: CASSPAPGSSTKQYF
CDR3nt: TGCGCCAGCAGTCCTGCCCCAGGGTCCTCCACGAAGCAGTACTTC

d_gene: .
abundance: few
j_gene: TRBJ1-1
v_gene: TRBV9
CDR3aa: CASRDMKGANTEAFF
CDR3nt: TGTGCCAGCAGGGATATGAAAGGGGCAAACACTGAAGCTTTCTTT

d_gene: TRBD1
abundance: .
j_gene: TRBJ2-1
v_gene: TRBV5-1
CDR3aa: CASSLETGGEDEQFF
CDR3nt: TGCGCCAGCAGCTTGGAGACAGGGGGCGAGGATGAGCAGTTCTTC

d_gene: TRBD2
abundance: .
j_gene: TRBJ2-7
v_gene: TRBV27
CDR3aa: CASESSGSAGEQYF
CDR3nt: TGTGCCAGCGAGAGTAGCGGGAGCGCGGGCGAGCAGTACTTC

d_gene: .
abundance: few
j_gene: TRBJ1-5
v_gene: TRBV4-2
CDR3aa: CASQPGSNQPQHF
CDR3nt: TGTGCCTCTCAGCCCGGTAGCAATCAGCCCCAGCATTTT

d_gene: TRBD2
abundance: few
j_gene: TRBJ2-2
v_gene: TRBV5-1
CDR3aa: CASSQSGTRQTGELFF
CDR3nt: TGCGCCAGCAGCCAAAGCGGGACCAGGCAGACCGGGGAGCTGTTTTTT

d_gene: TRBD2
abundance: few
j_gene: TRBJ2-7
v_gene: TRBV29-1
CDR3aa: CSVSGTSGMEQYF
CDR3nt: TGCAGCGTATCCGGGACTAGCGGGATGGAGCAGTACTTC

d_gene: TRBD1
abundance: .
j_gene: TRBJ2-6
v_gene: TRBV6-5
CDR3aa: CASTRGGQGASGANVLTF
CDR3nt: TGTGCCAGCACAAGAGGGGGACAGGGGGCATCGGGGGCCAACGTCCTGACTTTC

d_gene: TRBD1
abundance: .
j_gene: TRBJ1-1
v_gene: TRBV12-3/TRBV12-4
CDR3aa: CASSSGQGKTEAFF
CDR3nt: TGTGCCAGCAGTTCAGGACAGGGGAAGACTGAAGCTTTCTTT

d_gene: .
abundance: .
j_gene: TRBJ2-6
v_gene: TRBV5-5
CDR3aa: CASSLEVTDNVLTF
CDR3nt: TGTGCCAGCAGCTTGGAGGTGACAGACAACGTCCTGACTTTC

d_gene: .
abundance: many
j_gene: TRBJ1-5
v_gene: TRBV20-1
CDR3aa: CSASHLTDNQPQHF
CDR3nt: TGCAGTGCTTCCCATTTAACAGACAATCAGCCCCAGCATTTT

d_gene: .
abundance: few
j_gene: TRBJ1-1
v_gene: TRBV14
CDR3aa: CASSQAGLATAENFF
CDR3nt: TGTGCCAGCAGCCAAGCGGGCTTGGCGACGGCCGAAAATTTCTTT

d_gene: .
abundance: .
j_gene: TRBJ2-3
v_gene: TRBV7-6
CDR3aa: CASSLGTGADTQYF
CDR3nt: TGTGCCAGCAGCTTAGGGACGGGAGCGGATACGCAGTATTTT

d_gene: TRBD2
abundance: few
j_gene: TRBJ2-7
v_gene: TRBV10-1
CDR3aa: CASSESTREDGEQYF
CDR3nt: TGCGCCAGCAGTGAGTCGACGCGGGAGGACGGCGAGCAGTACTTC

d_gene: .
abundance: few
j_gene: TRBJ1-4
v_gene: TRBV12-3/TRBV12-4
CDR3aa: CASSNSGDEKLFF
CDR3nt: TGTGCCAGCAGTAATAGCGGAGATGAAAAACTGTTTTTT

d_gene: .
abundance: many
j_gene: TRBJ2-2
v_gene: TRBV12-3/TRBV12-4
CDR3aa: CASSLRWELFF
CDR3nt: TGTGCCAGCAGTTTACGGTGGGAGCTGTTTTTT

d_gene: .
abundance: many
j_gene: TRBJ2-5
v_gene: TRBV19
CDR3aa: CASRPGAQETQYF
CDR3nt: TGTGCCAGTCGTCCGGGAGCTCAAGAGACCCAGTACTTC

d_gene: .
abundance: many
j_gene: TRBJ2-2
v_gene: TRBV5-1
CDR3aa: CASTREPTGELFF
CDR3nt: TGCGCCAGTACCAGGGAGCCCACCGGGGAGCTGTTTTTT

d_gene: .
abundance: few
j_gene: TRBJ2-1
v_gene: TRBV7-7
CDR3aa: CASSPDSLVGRSYNEQFF
CDR3nt: TGTGCTAGCAGCCCAGACAGTCTAGTAGGGCGATCCTACAATGAGCAGTTCTTC

d_gene: TRBD1
abundance: many
j_gene: TRBJ2-7
v_gene: TRBV5-1
CDR3aa: CASRTGDRAYEQYF
CDR3nt: TGCGCCAGCCGGACAGGGGATCGAGCCTACGAGCAGTACTTC

d_gene: .
abundance: many
j_gene: TRBJ2-1
v_gene: TRBV5-1
CDR3aa: CASSLVVAGNEQFF
CDR3nt: TGCGCCAGCAGCTTGGTCGTGGCAGGCAATGAGCAGTTCTTC

d_gene: .
abundance: many
j_gene: TRBJ1-1
v_gene: TRBV6-5
CDR3aa: CASSYVGIEAEAFF
CDR3nt: TGTGCCAGCAGTTACGTAGGTATTGAGGCTGAAGCTTTCTTT

d_gene: .
abundance: .
j_gene: TRBJ1-1
v_gene: TRBV6-5
CDR3aa: CASSYQGPNTEAFF
CDR3nt: TGTGCCAGCAGTTATCAGGGACCGAACACTGAAGCTTTCTTT

d_gene: TRBD2
abundance: few
j_gene: TRBJ2-1
v_gene: TRBV24-1
CDR3aa: CATSDLGTSGYNEQFF
CDR3nt: TGTGCCACCAGTGATTTGGGGACTAGCGGTTACAATGAGCAGTTCTTC

d_gene: .
abundance: few
j_gene: TRBJ2-2
v_gene: TRBV25-1
CDR3aa: CASHTNTGELFF
CDR3nt: TGTGCCAGCCATACTAACACCGGGGAGCTGTTTTTT

d_gene: .
abundance: .
j_gene: TRBJ2-3
v_gene: TRBV30
CDR3aa: CAWRASSTDTQYF
CDR3nt: TGTGCCTGGAGAGCGAGTAGCACAGATACGCAGTATTTT

d_gene: TRBD2
abundance: few
j_gene: TRBJ2-3
v_gene: TRBV12-3/TRBV12-4
CDR3aa: CASRAWRGGTDTQYF
CDR3nt: TGTGCCAGCAGAGCCTGGCGGGGGGGCACAGATACGCAGTATTTT

d_gene: .
abundance: .
j_gene: TRBJ1-2
v_gene: TRBV20-1
CDR3aa: CSARDTQRGYTF
CDR3nt: TGCAGTGCTAGGGACACCCAGAGGGGCTACACCTTC

d_gene: .
abundance: many
j_gene: TRBJ1-3
v_gene: TRBV12-3/TRBV12-4
CDR3aa: CASSEAPWFLYF
CDR3nt: TGTGCCAGCAGTGAGGCCCCCTGGTTTCTTTATTTT

d_gene: .
abundance: few
j_gene: TRBJ2-2
v_gene: TRBV5-1
CDR3aa: CASSFRLGGGELFF
CDR3nt: TGCGCCAGCAGCTTCCGACTAGGTGGCGGGGAGCTGTTTTTT

d_gene: .
abundance: few
j_gene: TRBJ2-2
v_gene: TRBV12-3/TRBV12-4
CDR3aa: CAMGLPGLDGELFF
CDR3nt: TGTGCCATGGGGTTACCGGGACTTGACGGGGAGCTGTTTTTT

d_gene: .
abundance: .
j_gene: TRBJ1-1
v_gene: TRBV24-1
CDR3aa: CATSEGGRTEAFF
CDR3nt: TGTGCCACCAGTGAGGGGGGGCGCACTGAAGCTTTCTTT

d_gene: .
abundance: few
j_gene: TRBJ1-2
v_gene: TRBV21-1
CDR3aa: CASGQQGAGYTF
CDR3nt: TGTGCCAGCGGCCAACAGGGTGCGGGCTACACCTTC

d_gene: .
abundance: .
j_gene: TRBJ2-1
v_gene: TRBV12-3/TRBV12-4
CDR3aa: CASKRSQGYNEQFF
CDR3nt: TGTGCCAGCAAGCGGTCCCAGGGGTACAATGAGCAGTTCTTC

d_gene: .
abundance: .
j_gene: TRBJ2-5
v_gene: TRBV2
CDR3aa: CASTRAVQETQYF
CDR3nt: TGTGCCAGCACTCGGGCTGTTCAAGAGACCCAGTACTTC

d_gene: .
abundance: .
j_gene: TRBJ1-2
v_gene: TRBV5-6
CDR3aa: CASSQAEGRSLATGYTF
CDR3nt: TGTGCCAGCAGCCAAGCGGAGGGCAGGAGTCTTGCTACTGGCTACACCTTC

d_gene: .
abundance: many
j_gene: TRBJ2-1
v_gene: TRBV5-1
CDR3aa: CASSTSGNRGNEQFF
CDR3nt: TGCGCCAGCAGCACCAGCGGGAACAGGGGCAATGAGCAGTTCTTC

d_gene: .
abundance: .
j_gene: TRBJ1-3
v_gene: TRBV6-2/TRBV6-3
CDR3aa: CASSSAIPSSGNTIYF
CDR3nt: TGTGCCAGCAGTTCTGCGATCCCGAGCTCTGGAAACACCATATATTTT

d_gene: .
abundance: .
j_gene: TRBJ2-5
v_gene: TRBV20-1
CDR3aa: CSATTQETQYF
CDR3nt: TGCAGTGCGACCACTCAAGAGACCCAGTACTTC

d_gene: TRBD2
abundance: few
j_gene: TRBJ2-7
v_gene: TRBV6-5
CDR3aa: CASSYSGGSYEQYF
CDR3nt: TGTGCCAGCAGTTACTCGGGGGGGAGCTACGAGCAGTACTTC

d_gene: .
abundance: many
j_gene: TRBJ1-2
v_gene: TRBV6-5
CDR3aa: CASSRGSIGYGYTF
CDR3nt: TGTGCCAGCAGTAGGGGCTCCATCGGCTATGGCTACACCTTC